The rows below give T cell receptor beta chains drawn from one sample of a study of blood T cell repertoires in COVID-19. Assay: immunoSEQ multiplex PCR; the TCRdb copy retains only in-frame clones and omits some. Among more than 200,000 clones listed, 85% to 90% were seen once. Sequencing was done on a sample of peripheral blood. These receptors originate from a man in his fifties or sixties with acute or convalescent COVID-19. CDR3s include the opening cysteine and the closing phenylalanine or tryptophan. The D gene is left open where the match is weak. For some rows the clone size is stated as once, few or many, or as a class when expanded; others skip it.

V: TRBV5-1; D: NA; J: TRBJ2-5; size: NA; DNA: TGCGCCAGCAGCTCCCGGGACACCGAGACCCAGTACTTC; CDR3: CASSSRDTETQYF
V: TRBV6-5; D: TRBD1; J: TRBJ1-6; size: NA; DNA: TGTGCCAGCAGTTACTCCGGACAGGGTGGTAATTCACCCCTCCACTTT; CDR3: CASSYSGQGGNSPLHF
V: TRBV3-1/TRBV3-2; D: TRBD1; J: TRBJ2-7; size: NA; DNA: TGTGCCAGCAGCCAAGATGGGGGGACAGGGATATACGAGCAGTACTTC; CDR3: CASSQDGGTGIYEQYF
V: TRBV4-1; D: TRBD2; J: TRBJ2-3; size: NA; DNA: TGCGCCAGCAGCCAAGAGGGGAGCGGGGGGGCCGTAGATACGCAGTATTTT; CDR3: CASSQEGSGGAVDTQYF
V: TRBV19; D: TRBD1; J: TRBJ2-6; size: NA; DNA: TGTGCCAGTAGTACGGGACAGGGTCAGGCTGGGGCCAACGTCCTGACTTTC; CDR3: CASSTGQGQAGANVLTF
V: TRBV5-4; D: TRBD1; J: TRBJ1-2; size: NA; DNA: TGTGCCAGCAGCGCCGACAGGGGTGGCTACACCTTC; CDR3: CASSADRGGYTF
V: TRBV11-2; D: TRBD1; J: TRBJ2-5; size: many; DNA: TGTGCCAGCAGCCCGGACAGGGGTGGGGAGACCCAGTACTTC; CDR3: CASSPDRGGETQYF
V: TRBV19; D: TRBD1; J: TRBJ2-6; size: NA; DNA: TGTGCCAGTAGTAGGGACAGGGGCCCTGGGGCCAACGTCCTGACTTTC; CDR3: CASSRDRGPGANVLTF
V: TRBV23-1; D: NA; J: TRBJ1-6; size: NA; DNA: TGCGCCAGCACCGAAATGGGAGACCTTGGAGGCCTTTCTTCACCCCTCCACTTT; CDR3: CASTEMGDLGGLSSPLHF
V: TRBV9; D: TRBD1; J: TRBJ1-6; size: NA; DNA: TGTGCCAGCAGCGTCACAGGGGGTAGTTCACCCCTCCACTTT; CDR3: CASSVTGGSSPLHF
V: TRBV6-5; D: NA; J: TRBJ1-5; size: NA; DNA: TGTGCCAGCAGTTACGGCGGTAGCAATCAGCCCCAGCATTTT; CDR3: CASSYGGSNQPQHF
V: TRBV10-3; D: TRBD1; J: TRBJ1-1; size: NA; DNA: TGTGCCATCAGTGAGGGGACAGGGGTGAACACTGAAGCTTTCTTT; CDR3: CAISEGTGVNTEAFF
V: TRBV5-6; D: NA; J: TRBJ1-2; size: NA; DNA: TGTGCCAGCAGCCCCGGGATAGGGGGCTACACCTTC; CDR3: CASSPGIGGYTF
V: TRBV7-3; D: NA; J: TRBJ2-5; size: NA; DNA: TGTGCCAGCAGCTTAGGCCCCCAAGAGACCCAGTACTTC; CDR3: CASSLGPQETQYF
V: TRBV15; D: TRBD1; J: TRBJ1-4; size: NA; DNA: TGTGCCACCAGCAGAGATGGGACAGGGATTTTCGAAAAACTGTTTTTT; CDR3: CATSRDGTGIFEKLFF
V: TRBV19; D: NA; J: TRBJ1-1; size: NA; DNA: TGTGCCAGTAGAGACACCGCCAACACTGAAGCTTTCTTT; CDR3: CASRDTANTEAFF
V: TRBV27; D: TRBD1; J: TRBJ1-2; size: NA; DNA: TGTGCCAGCAGTTGGGACAGAGCTAACTATGGCTACACCTTC; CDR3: CASSWDRANYGYTF
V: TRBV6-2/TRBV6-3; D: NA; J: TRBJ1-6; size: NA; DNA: TGTGCCAGCAGTACTATCGACCCGGGTGATTCACCCCTCCACTTT; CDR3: CASSTIDPGDSPLHF
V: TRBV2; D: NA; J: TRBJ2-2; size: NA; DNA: TGTGCCAGCAGTGAAGTTCTCCCCACCGGGGAGCTGTTTTTT; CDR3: CASSEVLPTGELFF